The 20 T cell receptor beta chains below were found in one sample sequenced in a study of T cell responses to AZD1222 COVID-19 vaccine. Only in-frame clones appear in the TCRdb table, and some are missing; sequencing was by immunoSEQ multiplex PCR. The data show around 100,000 clones, approximately 87% seen once. Sequenced here: peripheral blood, sampled on day 0 of AZD1222 vaccination. These receptors came from an adult in good health.

The chain uses TRBV27 and TRBJ1-1; 7 nucleotides align to TRBD1. There are 15 residues in the CDR3. J was trimmed by 7 bases and V by 3 bases; bases with no gene match: 11. Germline CDR1 and CDR2: MNHEY and SMNVEV (reference sequence). This CDR3 reads CASSFTGTAVLEAFF. The CDR3 DNA reads as TGTGCCAGCAGTTTTACCGGGACAGCGGTGCTTGAAGCTTTCTTT.

The chain joins TRBV19 to TRBJ2-3, with TRBD2 as a possible D gene (6 bases). The V end lost 6 bases, the J end lost 6 bases, and 16 bases lay between the germline ends. Germline loops: CDR1 LNHDA, CDR2 SQIVND (reference sequence). The CDR3 consists of 14 residues. For the CDR3, the DNA is TGTGCCAGTAGGCGAGATACGGCGGGGGATACGCAGTATTTT. Translation: CASRRDTAGDTQYF.

In this sample, this clone turned up once. V gene TRBV7-9 combines with J gene TRBJ1-2; possibly TRBD1 for D (5 bases). Trimming stripped 3 bases from V and 4 bases from J, with 9 bases between. The CDR3 loop spans 13 amino acids. Germline assignment: CDR1 SEHNR and CDR2 FQNEAQ (reference sequence). The CDR3 sequence is CASSFSRGYGYTF. The CDR3 DNA reads TGTGCCAGCAGCTTCTCTAGGGGCTATGGCTACACCTTC.

V and J are TRBV3-1 (or the pseudogene TRBV3-2) and TRBJ2-1, with 11 bases lining up with TRBD2. Per germline, CDR1 LGHDT and CDR2 YNNKEL (reference sequence). The CDR3 length is 20 residues. The J segment lost 6 bases and the V segment lost 1 base, leaving 17 bases of the junction unmatched. The CDR3: CASSQGWDRGSGGAVNEQFF. CDR3 nucleotides: TGTGCCAGCAGCCAAGGTTGGGACAGAGGTAGCGGGGGGGCCGTCAATGAGCAGTTCTTC.

This clone was found once. The chain employs TRBV19 and TRBJ1-1, with a tentative D call TRBD1 (6 bases). This CDR3 contains 15 residues. The V gene's germline CDR1 is LNHDA and CDR2 SQIVND (reference sequence). V lost 4 bases, J lost 0 bases, and 12 bases lay in between. Here the CDR3 reads CASSTRGGLNTEAFF. DNA of the CDR3: TGTGCCAGTAGTACCCGGGGGGGCCTGAACACTGAAGCTTTCTTT.

The rearrangement joins TRBV24-1 to TRBJ1-5; TRBD1 is a possible D gene (5 bases). The V gene lost 5 bases and the J gene lost 2 bases, with 9 bases spanning the gap. Germline V gene data show CDR1 as KGHDR and CDR2 as SFDVKD. This CDR3 is built from 14 residues. Written as DNA, the CDR3 is TGTGCCACCAGTGGTCCGACAGGCAATCAGCCCCAGCATTTT. Translation: CATSGPTGNQPQHF.

The rearrangement links TRBV3-1 (or the pseudogene TRBV3-2) to TRBJ1-3; TRBD1 matches at 12 bases. Trimming at V came to 5 bases and at J to 0 bases, leaving 5 bases not matched to a gene. The CDR3 loop spans 17 amino acids. CDR1 LGHDT and CDR2 YNNKEL come from the germline V gene (reference sequence). CDR3 DNA sequence: TGTGCCAGCAGCACCCGGGACAGGGGGCACTCTGGAAACACCATATATTTT. This codes for CASSTRDRGHSGNTIYF.

The chain couples TRBV18 to TRBJ1-1, with a weak D call TRBD1 (5 bases). V was trimmed by 3 bases and J by 0 bases, leaving 11 bases between them. The CDR3 totals 15 residues. The V gene's germline CDR1 is KGHSH and CDR2 LQKENI. CDR3 region: CASSPSRGVNTEAFF. The CDR3 coding sequence is TGTGCCAGCTCACCTTCTCGGGGGGTGAACACTGAAGCTTTCTTT.

This chain uses TRBV18 with TRBJ1-5; tentative D call: TRBD1 (6 bases). The germline CDR1 and CDR2 sequences are KGHSH and LQKENI. The CDR3 contains 14 residues. The V gene lost 3 bases and the J gene lost 6 bases, with 12 bases spanning the gap. The DNA of the CDR3 is TGTGCCAGCTCACCTTCCAGGGGCGGTCAGCCCCAGCATTTT. Translated: CASSPSRGGQPQHF.

The chain combines TRBV28 with TRBJ2-3; D uncertain. Trimming took 3 bases from V and 6 from J, leaving 7 bases between them. The CDR3 is 12 amino acids. The germline V gene has CDR1 MDHEN and CDR2 SYDVKM. The CDR3 protein is CASSFPLDTQYF. CDR3 DNA sequence: TGTGCCAGCAGTTTCCCATTGGATACGCAGTATTTT.

The chain employs TRBV6-5 and TRBJ2-5; 9 nucleotides match TRBD1. The V gene's germline CDR1 is MNHEY and CDR2 SVGAGI. With V trimmed by 6 bases and J by 5 bases, 7 bases remained unmatched. The CDR3 sequence is 14 residues long. For the CDR3, the DNA is TGTGCCAGCAGCCACCGGGACAGGGCTGAGACCCAGTACTTC. It specifies CASSHRDRAETQYF.

The chain has TRBV6-6 and TRBJ2-3; 10 bases match TRBD2. The trim removed 5 bases at V and 7 bases at J, leaving 9 bases unmatched. CDR1 is MNHNY, CDR2 SVGAGI, per germline (reference sequence). The CDR3 has 15 residues. CDR3 amino acids: CASSDSGGAVNTQYF. CDR3 bases: TGTGCCAGCAGTGACAGCGGGGGGGCGGTAAATACGCAGTATTTT.

The table lists this clone with a count of one. As DNA, the CDR3 is TGTGCCAGCAGCGTAGCTGGGCAGGGCGCTGGGGCCAACGTCCTGACTTTC. It codes for CASSVAGQGAGANVLTF. The chain has TRBV9 and TRBJ2-6; a weak D match, TRBD1 (5 bases). There are 17 residues in the CDR3. Trimming stripped 0 bases from V and 2 bases from J, with 12 bases between. The germline V gene encodes CDR1 SGDLS and CDR2 YYNGEE.

CDR3 sequence reads: CASSEGGLYNEQFF. DNA of the CDR3: TGCGCCAGCAGTGAGGGGGGTCTATACAATGAGCAGTTCTTC. The rearrangement joins TRBV5-1 to TRBJ2-1; D assignment may be TRBD1 or TRBD2 (6 bases each). This CDR3 spans 14 amino acids. In germline, CDR1 is SGHRS, CDR2 YFSETQ. The V end lost 5 bases, the J end lost 4 bases, and 13 bases lay between the germline ends.

The chain combines TRBV16 with TRBJ2-7; 7 nucleotides line up with TRBD2. Losses at the gene ends were 4 bases for V and 6 bases for J; bases not matched to a gene: 9. Germline CDR1 is KGHSY and CDR2 is FQNENV. This CDR3 comprises 14 residues. CDR3 sequence reads: CASSREGLSGEQYF. DNA of the CDR3: TGTGCCAGCAGCCGGGAGGGGTTGTCTGGCGAGCAGTACTTC.

V gene TRBV5-8 combines with J gene TRBJ1-1, with D maybe TRBD1 (6 bases). In germline, CDR1 is SGHTS, CDR2 YDEGEE. The V gene lost 0 bases and the J gene lost 9 bases, with 15 bases spanning the gap. CDR3 length equals 14 residues. The CDR3 nucleotides are TGTGCCAGCAGCTTGGGGACCGGGACAATAAAAGCTTTCTTT. Translation gives CASSLGTGTIKAFF.

The chain links TRBV30 to TRBJ1-1; perhaps TRBD1 as D (6 bases). This CDR3 region has 15 residues. V was pared by 1 base and J by 7 bases, with 19 bases between. The germline V gene has CDR1 GTSNPN and CDR2 SVGIG (reference sequence). CDR3: CAWSGKQNRVGEAFF. The CDR3 DNA follows: TGTGCCTGGAGTGGAAAACAGAACAGGGTAGGTGAAGCTTTCTTT.

V and J are TRBV6-1 and TRBJ1-2, with D possibly TRBD1 on 5 matching bases. Germline values: CDR1 MNHNS, CDR2 SASEGT. The CDR3 runs to 14 residues. Trimming took 0 bases from V and 4 from J, leaving 9 bases between them. This CDR3 is CASSEAAGTYGYTF. CDR3 coding DNA: TGTGCCAGCAGTGAAGCGGCAGGGACCTATGGCTACACCTTC.

The chain carries TRBV5-4 and TRBJ1-2; 7 bases align to TRBD1. Germline lookup yields CDR1 SGHNT and CDR2 YYREEE (reference sequence). This CDR3 spans 13 amino acids. V trimming: 3 bases; J trimming: 4 bases; junction bases outside the gene matches: 3. As DNA, the CDR3 is TGTGCCAGCAGCTCGACAGGGAGCTATGGCTACACCTTC. This translates into CASSSTGSYGYTF. Filled out from reference TRBV5-4 and TRBJ1-2, the complete variable domain reads ETGVTQSPTHLIKTRGQQVTLRCSSQSGHNTVSWYQQALGQGPQFIFQYYREEENGRGNFPPRFSGLQFPNYSSELNVNALELDDSALYLCASSSTGSYGYTFGSGTRLTVV.

This sequence joins TRBV18 and TRBJ2-7, with D maybe TRBD1 (6 bases). Germline V gives CDR1 KGHSH, CDR2 LQKENI. The CDR3 is 16 residues long. V was clipped by 0 bases and J by 2 bases, with 14 bases between them. This CDR3 is CASSPPGTGWPYEQYF. DNA for the CDR3: TGTGCCAGCTCACCACCGGGAACAGGGTGGCCCTACGAGCAGTACTTC.